This T cell receptor (beta chain) was observed in a study of cytomegalovirus exposure and HLA in healthy donors. 13 Jbeta primers and 60 Vbeta primers were used for the PCR. In the authors' workflow: As a later analysis found, there were 70 million to 90 million unique TCR beta chains, of which about 10 million were shared. Here immunoSEQ multiplex PCR was the method, and the copy in TCRdb shows in-frame clones only, minus some. V, J and clone size are taken as reported in that table, and D and trimming were inferred from the DNA itself. This listing includes 100,000 to 150,000 clones. Details on this clone: Its antigen is still unknown.

Study-wide results and limits: Prior analysis indicated that the majority of TCR beta V segments exhibited productivity approximately 90% or approximately 30% of the time. V segments that were indistinguishable, TRBV6-2 and TRBV6-3 among them, were omitted from analysis. It was reported that the classifier diagnosed cytomegalovirus status with high specificity and sensitivity in both the original and validation cohorts.

Trimming took 6 bases from V and 10 from J; bases not matched to a gene: 6. Germline V CDR1 and CDR2: SNHLY, FYNNEI. CDR3 length: 12 amino acids. Sequencing input: PBMCs. The receptor was isolated from a woman aged 40 to 50 in good health and CMV-seropositive. The V gene is TRBV2, the J gene TRBJ2-1, with 7 nucleotides matching TRBD1. The CDR3 sequence: CASRSTGDEQFF. The CDR3 DNA follows: TGTGCCAGCAGATCCACAGGGGACGAGCAGTTCTTC.